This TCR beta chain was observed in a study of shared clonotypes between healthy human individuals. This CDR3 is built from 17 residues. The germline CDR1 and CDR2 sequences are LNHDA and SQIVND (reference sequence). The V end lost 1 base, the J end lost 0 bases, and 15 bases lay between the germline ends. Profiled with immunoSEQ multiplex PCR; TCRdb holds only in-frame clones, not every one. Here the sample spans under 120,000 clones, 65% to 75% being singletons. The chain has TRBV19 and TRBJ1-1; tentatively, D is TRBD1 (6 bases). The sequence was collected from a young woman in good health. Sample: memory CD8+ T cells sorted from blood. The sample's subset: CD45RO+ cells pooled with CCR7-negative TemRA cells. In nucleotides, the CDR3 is TGTGCCAGTAGTATAGGACAGGAGATTCGGTTGAACACTGAAGCTTTCTTT. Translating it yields CASSIGQEIRLNTEAFF.